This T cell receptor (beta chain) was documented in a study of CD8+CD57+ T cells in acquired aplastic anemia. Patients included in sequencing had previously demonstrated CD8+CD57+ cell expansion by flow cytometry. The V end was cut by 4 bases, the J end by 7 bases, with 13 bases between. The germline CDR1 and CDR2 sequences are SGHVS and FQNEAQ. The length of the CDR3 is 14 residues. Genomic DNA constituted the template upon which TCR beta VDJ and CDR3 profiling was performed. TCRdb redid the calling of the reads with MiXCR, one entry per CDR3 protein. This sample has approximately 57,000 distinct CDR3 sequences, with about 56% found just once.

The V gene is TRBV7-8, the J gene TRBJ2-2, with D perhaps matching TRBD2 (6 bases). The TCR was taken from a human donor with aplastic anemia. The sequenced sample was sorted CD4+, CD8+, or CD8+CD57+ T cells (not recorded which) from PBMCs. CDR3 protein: CASSSLLAVGELFF. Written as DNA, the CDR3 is TGTGCCAGCAGCTCGCTTTTAGCGGTCGGGGAGCTGTTTTTT.